This T cell receptor (beta chain) was captured in a study of response to subunit inactivated influenza vaccine. Study-level findings and limits: After each seasonal influenza vaccination, few new T cells are recruited, the authors suggested.

MiXCR was run by TCRdb on the RT-PCR reads, yielding one entry per CDR3 protein. Seen here are around 470,000 distinct CDR3 sequences, about 7.2% observed once, and the top ten hold about an eighth. Points on this clonotype: Antigen: not known.

V dropped 6 bases and J dropped 5; count of bases not matched to a gene: 5. The CDR3 length is 14 residues. In germline, CDR1 is KGHDR, CDR2 SFDVKD. The sequence was collected from a man between 50 and 70 years old who received an inactivated influenza vaccine. The chain employs TRBV24-1 and TRBJ2-2, with 7 nucleotides matching TRBD2. Specimen: PBMCs from blood, collected 23 to 25 months after vaccination. For the CDR3, the DNA is TGTGCCACCAGTTCAATCGGGGGGACCGGGGAGCTGTTTTTT. It codes for CATSSIGGTGELFF.